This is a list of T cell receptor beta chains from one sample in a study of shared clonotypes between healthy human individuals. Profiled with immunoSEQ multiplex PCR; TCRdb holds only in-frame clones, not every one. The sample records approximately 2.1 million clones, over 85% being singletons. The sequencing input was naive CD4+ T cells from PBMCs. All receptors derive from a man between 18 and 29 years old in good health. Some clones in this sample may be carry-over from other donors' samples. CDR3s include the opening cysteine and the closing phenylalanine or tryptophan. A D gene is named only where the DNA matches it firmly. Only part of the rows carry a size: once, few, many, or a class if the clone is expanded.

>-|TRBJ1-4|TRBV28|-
CASLGGEKLFF
TGTGCCAGCCTTGGGGGTGAAAAACTGTTTTTT
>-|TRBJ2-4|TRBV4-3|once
CASSHTGSRKNIQYF
TGCGCCAGCAGCCATACCGGGAGTCGGAAAAACATTCAGTACTTC
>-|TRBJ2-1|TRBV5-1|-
CASSSGQPLYNEQFF
TGCGCCAGCTCCTCCGGACAGCCCTTATACAATGAGCAGTTCTTC
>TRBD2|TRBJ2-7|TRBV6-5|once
CASRTSGHPPYEQYF
TGTGCCAGCAGGACTAGCGGACACCCTCCCTACGAGCAGTACTTC
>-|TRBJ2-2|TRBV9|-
CASSSRSNTGELFF
TGTGCCAGCAGCTCGAGATCGAACACCGGGGAGCTGTTTTTT
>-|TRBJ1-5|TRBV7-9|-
CASSSTGTDSNQPQHF
TGTGCCAGCAGCTCGACCGGGACGGATAGCAATCAGCCCCAGCATTTT
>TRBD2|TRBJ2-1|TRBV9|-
CASSVAGGNEQFF
TGTGCCAGCAGCGTAGCGGGAGGGAATGAGCAGTTCTTC
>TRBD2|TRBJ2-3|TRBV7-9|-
CASSRTLAGGTDTQYF
TGTGCCAGCAGCCGAACACTAGCGGGAGGGACAGATACGCAGTATTTT
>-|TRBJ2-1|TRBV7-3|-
CASSYYRPGTGAYNEQFF
TGTGCCAGCAGTTACTACCGACCTGGGACGGGAGCCTACAATGAGCAGTTCTTC
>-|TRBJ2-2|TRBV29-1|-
CSVVSGPNTGELFF
TGCAGCGTTGTTTCGGGACCAAACACCGGGGAGCTGTTTTTT
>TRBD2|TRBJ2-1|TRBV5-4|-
CASSAGTSPYNEQFF
TGTGCCAGCAGCGCCGGGACTAGCCCATACAATGAGCAGTTCTTC
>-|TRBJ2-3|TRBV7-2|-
CASSLVWWETDTQYF
TGTGCCAGCAGCTTAGTCTGGTGGGAGACAGATACGCAGTATTTT
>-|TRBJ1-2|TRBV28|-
CAIVKDRVDGYTF
TGTGCCATCGTCAAGGATAGGGTGGATGGCTACACCTTC
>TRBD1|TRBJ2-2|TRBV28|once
CASSLTGGSGIGELFF
TGTGCCAGCAGCCTGACAGGGGGCAGCGGCATCGGGGAGCTGTTTTTT
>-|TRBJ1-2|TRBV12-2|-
CASRLAIKWGKNYGYTF
TGTGCAAGTCGCTTAGCCATAAAGTGGGGTAAAAACTATGGCTACACCTTC
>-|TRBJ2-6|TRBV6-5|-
CASSYLRPGANVLTF
TGTGCCAGCAGTTACTTGAGGCCTGGGGCCAACGTCCTGACTTTC
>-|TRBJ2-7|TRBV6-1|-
CASSERAGPTALRTYEQYF
TGTGCCAGCAGTGAACGGGCAGGGCCTACCGCACTTCGAACCTACGAGCAGTACTTC
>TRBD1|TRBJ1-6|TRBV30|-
CAWSGGQGGSSSYNSPLHF
TGTGCCTGGAGCGGCGGACAGGGAGGTTCGAGCTCCTATAATTCACCCCTCCACTTT
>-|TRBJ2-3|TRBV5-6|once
CASSLAPTDTQYF
TGTGCCAGCAGCTTGGCCCCCACAGATACGCAGTATTTT
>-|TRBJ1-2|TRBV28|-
CASSLVTLLGGYTF
TGTGCCAGCAGCTTGGTAACACTGCTCGGTGGCTACACCTTC
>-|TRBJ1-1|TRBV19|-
CASSIWSNTEAFF
TGTGCCAGTAGTATTTGGTCTAACACTGAAGCTTTCTTT
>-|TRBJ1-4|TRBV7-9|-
CASSLLRNEKLFF
TGTGCCAGCAGCTTACTCCGTAATGAAAAACTGTTTTTT
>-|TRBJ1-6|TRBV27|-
CASRPRRGRSPLHF
TGTGCCAGCAGACCAAGGAGGGGTCGGTCACCCCTCCACTTT
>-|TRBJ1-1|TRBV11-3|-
CASSPGPNTEAFF
TGTGCCAGCAGCCCGGGTCCGAACACTGAAGCTTTCTTT
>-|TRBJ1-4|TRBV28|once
CASSPGGSTNEKLFF
TGTGCCAGCAGTCCGGGGGGGTCGACTAATGAAAAACTGTTTTTT
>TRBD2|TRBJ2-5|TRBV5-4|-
CASSSLGLAAPGETQYF
TGTGCCAGCAGCAGTCTTGGACTAGCGGCCCCCGGGGAGACCCAGTACTTC
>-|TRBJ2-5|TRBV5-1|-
CASSLVGRGTQYF
TGCGCCAGCAGCTTGGTCGGCAGAGGGACCCAGTACTTC